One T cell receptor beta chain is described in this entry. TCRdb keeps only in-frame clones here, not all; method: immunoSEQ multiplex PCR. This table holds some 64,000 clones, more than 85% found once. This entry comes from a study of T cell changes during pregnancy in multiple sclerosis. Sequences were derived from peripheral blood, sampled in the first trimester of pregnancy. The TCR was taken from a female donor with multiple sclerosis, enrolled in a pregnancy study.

CDR3 nucleotide sequence: TGTGCCAGCAGTGACTCGAATCCGGGAGAGGAGACCCAGTACTTC. It translates to CASSDSNPGEETQYF. The rearrangement links TRBV6-4 to TRBJ2-5, with D possibly matching TRBD2 (6 bases). Between the trimmed V and J ends, which lost 0 bases and 5 bases, there was a span of 13 bases. CDR1 and CDR2 (germline): MRHNA, SNTAGT. CDR3 length: 15 residues.